The clone carrying this T cell receptor (beta chain) came up once. Sample-barcoded 5' priming and a J-beta primer mix drove a second PCR of about 6 to 11 cycles. One entry per CDR3 protein, called by TCRdb with MiXCR from the 5' RACE reads. This table has over 950,000 distinct CDR3 sequences, 45% to 60% appearing once. This entry is derived from a study of blood T cells in healthy people across ages. Germline V gene lookup returns CDR1 MGHRA and CDR2 YSYEKL. This CDR3 contains 13 residues. V gave up 1 base and J gave up 6 bases, with 7 bases separating them. The chain links TRBV4-1 to TRBJ1-5; D remains ambiguous. This clonotype was sampled from a woman in her sixties in good health. The sample consisted of blood. CDR3 loop: CASSQGTFQPQHF. The CDR3 nucleotides are TGCGCCAGCAGCCAAGGGACTTTTCAGCCCCAGCATTTT.